A selection of T cell receptor beta chains follows, all from one sample in a study of OX40 agonist ivuxolimab in advanced cancers. Sequenced by immunoSEQ multiplex PCR; TCRdb stores in-frame clones only, minus some. This sample carries tens of thousands of clones, 80% to 95% of them seen once, and the ten largest clones take about 10%. The specimen comprised CD4+ or CD8+ T cells sorted from blood, sampled in a trial of the OX40 agonist ivuxolimab. The receptors originated from an adult with an advanced solid tumor such as melanoma, head and neck, liver or kidney cancer. The CDR3 runs from the conserved cysteine through the conserved F or W.

v_call	j_call	cdr3_aa
TRBV10-3	TRBJ1-1	CAIMDQGLGTEAFF
TRBV29-1	TRBJ2-7	CSVAITGPYEQYF
TRBV7-2	TRBJ2-1	CASSLGRNNEQFF
TRBV27	TRBJ1-3	CASSARGPSGNTIYF
TRBV5-5	TRBJ1-6	CASSFGLASPLHF
TRBV7-9	TRBJ1-2	CASSGQGAQNGYTF
TRBV9	TRBJ1-4	CASSQGWGDEKLFF
TRBV13	TRBJ1-6	CASSLGGSYNSPLHF
TRBV4-2	TRBJ2-1	CASSPGGSGGAYNEQFF
TRBV5-6	TRBJ2-7	CASSWGFDEQYF
TRBV12-5	TRBJ2-7	CASGFGTSGGNEQYF
TRBV5-3	TRBJ1-5	CARSWGELTGGLVNQPQHF
TRBV10-3	TRBJ2-1	CAISGLLLGGYNEQFF
TRBV4-1	TRBJ2-2	CASSPTTAVPTGELFF
TRBV4-2	TRBJ2-7	CASSQDRTGAYEQYF
TRBV7-9	TRBJ2-7	CASSPAFEQYF
TRBV14	TRBJ2-7	CASSHPRGDEQYF
TRBV19	TRBJ1-4	CASSIGRGTNEKLFF
TRBV2	TRBJ2-6	CASSPARGLAGISGANVLTF
TRBV29-1	TRBJ1-5	CSALGGPRGQPQHF
TRBV7-9	TRBJ2-1	CASSLGPISGAFNEQFF
TRBV6-5	TRBJ1-2	CASSYGTGGRGYTF